This T cell receptor beta chain was observed in a study of T-cell reconstitution after alpha-beta-depleted transplantation in children. This CDR3 comprises 16 residues. Germline assignment: CDR1 SGHTA and CDR2 FQGNSA. The V gene lost 0 bases and the J gene lost 4 bases, with 16 bases spanning the gap. As for this clonotype: Its matching antigen is unknown.

Overall study findings and caveats: T-cell counts and diversity at one year post-transplant came mainly from newly produced T cells. Alpha-beta T cells present about two months after transplant were reported to originate from several hundred expanded graft clones.

The library targeted TCRbeta and was prepared with unique molecular identifiers. MiXCR, run by TCRdb on the PCR reads, gives a single entry per CDR3 protein. The sample has approximately 1,000,000 distinct CDR3 sequences; around 30% are singletons. The rearrangement uses TRBV7-2 and TRBJ2-7, with a weak D call TRBD1 (6 bases). The starting material was PBMCs, mostly from graft donor cells, obtained 360 days after TCRalphabeta/CD19-depleted stem cell transplant. The sequence derives from a boy younger than two who had a stem cell transplant for SCID, so the T cells may come from the graft donor. CDR3 bases: TGTGCCAGCAGCTTAGCTCCAAGGGGGTCGGGGTACGAGCAGTACTTC. Encoded protein: CASSLAPRGSGYEQYF.